These 26 T cell receptor beta chains came from one sample sequenced in a study of T-cell memory formation after mild COVID-19. TCRdb reprocessed the 5' RACE reads with MiXCR, giving one entry per CDR3 protein. The sample consists of 200,000 to 250,000 distinct CDR3 sequences, 9.5% of them appearing once. Sequencing was carried out using PBMCs or a T cell subset sorted from them (not recorded which). Source of these receptors: a man between 18 and 29 years old who had mild COVID-19 (a few samples of this study predate the infection). Cell type and time point are not known.

This clonotype was seen a few times. The V call is TRBV7-9, the J call TRBJ2-2, with TRBD1 matching over 9 bases. Unmatched junction bases numbered 8, after V lost 7 bases and J lost 2 bases. The CDR3 spans 16 residues. Germline CDR1 reads SEHNR; CDR2 reads FQNEAQ (reference sequence). The CDR3 protein is CASIPNRGLNTGELFF. DNA for the CDR3: TGTGCCAGCATCCCGAACAGGGGGCTCAACACCGGGGAGCTGTTTTTT. Using reference TRBV7-9 and TRBJ2-2 for the parts outside the CDR3, the full variable domain is DTGVSQNPRHKITKRGQNVTFRCDPISEHNRLYWYRQTLGQGPEFLTYFQNEAQLEKSRLLSDRFSAERPKGSFSTLEIQRTEQGDSAMYLCASIPNRGLNTGELFFGEGSRLTVL.

The table lists this clonotype with a few counts. The chain recombines TRBV7-6 with TRBJ1-5; no reliable D call. V shed 6 bases and J shed 1 base, with 13 bases lying between them. Germline lookup yields CDR1 SGHVS and CDR2 FNYEAQ. This CDR3 has 15 residues. CDR3 region: CASSPGPGSNQPQHF. In DNA form, the CDR3 reads TGTGCCAGCAGTCCGGGCCCGGGGAGCAATCAGCCCCAGCATTTT.

This clonotype occurred many times. This chain uses TRBV6-2 or TRBV6-3 with TRBJ2-7; D remains ambiguous. The CDR3 is 11 amino acids. Germline V CDR1 and CDR2: MNHEY, SVGEGT. Trimming shortened V by 4 bases and J by 4 bases, and 5 bases separated the two germline ends. CDR3 nucleotide sequence: TGTGCCAGCAGTTCTCAGTACGAGCAGTACTTC. Amino acids: CASSSQYEQYF.

This chain links TRBV4-3 with TRBJ2-5; 9 nucleotides align to TRBD1. Per the germline V gene, CDR1 is LGHNA and CDR2 is YSLEER. The length of the CDR3 is 17 residues. With V trimmed by 0 bases and J by 4 bases, 9 bases remained unmatched. CDR3 nucleotide sequence: TGCGCCAGCAGCCAAGACAACAGGGGGCGGTGGAGAGAGACCCAGTACTTC. Translation: CASSQDNRGRWRETQYF.

This clonotype was counted only a few times. The gene calls are TRBV20-1 and TRBJ2-7; perhaps TRBD2 as D (6 bases). In germline, CDR1 is DFQATT, CDR2 SNEGSKA (reference sequence). The V end was cut by 0 bases, the J end by 0 bases, with 12 bases between. This CDR3 has 15 residues. CDR3 coding DNA: TGCAGTGCTAGAGATCCCGCCGGGGGCTCCTACGAGCAGTACTTC. Its translation is CSARDPAGGSYEQYF.

Only a few counts were recorded for this clonotype. The chain recombines TRBV6-5 with TRBJ2-7; D uncertain. Germline CDR1 MNHEY, CDR2 SVGAGI. V gave up 5 bases and J gave up 2 bases, with 19 bases separating them. CDR3 length: 16 residues. The DNA for the CDR3 is TGTGCCAGCAGTACTCCGATGGACCCCTGGCCCTACGAGCAGTACTTC. Its translation is CASSTPMDPWPYEQYF.

The table lists this clonotype with many counts. The CDR3 ends on some other residue instead of the conserved phenylalanine or tryptophan, so this is likely a read error. It is unclear where the CDR3 begins or ends on the DNA, so no DNA is shown, and the CDR3 is as TCRdb lists it. The chain joins TRBV29-1 to TRBJ1-2; the table's D gene call, TRBD1, was not cross checked with the DNA. CDR1 is SQVTM, CDR2 ANQGSEA, per germline. The CDR3 extends over 9 residues, inclusive of both ends. CDR3 in amino acids: CSAEVAGAV.

The CDR3 DNA reads as TGTGCCAGCAGCCGGACTAGCGGGGGCGACGAGCAGTACGTC. As protein: CASSRTSGGDEQYV. The chain couples TRBV6-5 to TRBJ2-7, with 13 bases fitting TRBD2. The CDR3 is made up of 14 amino acids. Germline V gene sequence: CDR1 MNHEY, CDR2 SVGAGI. Trimming cost V 6 bases and J 5 bases; bases outside gene matches: 4.

This rearrangement joins TRBV24-1 to TRBJ2-3, with 8 nucleotides matching TRBD1. Trimming cost V 0 bases and J 2 bases; bases outside gene matches: 3. The germline V gene has CDR1 KGHDR and CDR2 SFDVKD. This CDR3 contains 16 residues. The DNA for the CDR3 is TGTGCCACCAGTGATTTGGGGACAGGAGACACAGATACGCAGTATTTT. It translates to CATSDLGTGDTDTQYF.

This clonotype has a count of ten or more. The chain carries TRBV2 and TRBJ2-1; 14 bases line up with TRBD2. The CDR3 consists of 17 residues. The V and J ends lost 6 bases and 1 base, in that order; junction bases with no gene match: 5. Germline V lookup: CDR1 SNHLY, CDR2 FYNNEI. The CDR3 DNA reads as TGTGCCAGCAGGGGTGGGACTAGCGGGGGTTCCTACAATGAGCAGTTCTTC. Encoded protein: CASRGGTSGGSYNEQFF.

This clonotype appeared many times. The J gene is TRBJ2-3, the V gene TRBV5-1, with a tentative D call TRBD2 (6 bases). The germline gives CDR1 SGHRS, CDR2 YFSETQ. This CDR3 has 14 residues. Between the trimmed V and J ends, which lost 0 bases and 4 bases, there was a span of 9 bases. The CDR3 DNA follows: TGCGCCAGCAGCTTGGCCTCGGGGGCAGATACGCAGTATTTT. It translates to CASSLASGADTQYF.

This clonotype was picked up a small number of times. The gene calls are TRBV7-9 and TRBJ2-6; D gene ambiguous. Per the germline V gene, CDR1 is SEHNR and CDR2 is FQNEAQ (reference sequence). Trimming took 1 base from V and 0 from J, leaving 10 bases between them. This CDR3 comprises 17 residues. CDR3 in amino acids: CASSLETLSSGANVLTF. DNA of the CDR3: TGTGCCAGCAGCTTAGAAACACTGTCCTCTGGGGCCAACGTCCTGACTTTC.

This clonotype was seen a few times. The gene calls are TRBV11-2 and TRBJ2-7; perhaps D is TRBD1 or TRBD2 (6 bases each). Germline V gene lookup returns CDR1 SGHAT and CDR2 FQNNGV. The CDR3 runs 17 residues. V lost 4 bases, J lost 2 bases, and 21 bases lay in between. In nucleotides, the CDR3 is TGTGCCAGCAGCTCCCTTAGGACCGGGGGCTCAACCTACGAGCAGTACTTC. This translates into CASSSLRTGGSTYEQYF.

This chain connects TRBV7-2 to TRBJ1-2; 8 bases map to TRBD1. The germline CDR1 and CDR2 sequences are SGHTA and FQGNSA. The V segment lost 2 bases and the J segment 3 bases; nucleotides outside the gene matches: 5. The CDR3 length is 15 residues. CDR3 DNA: TGTGCCAGCAGCTTATTTGGGACAGGTGACTATGGCTACACCTTC. It yields the protein CASSLFGTGDYGYTF.

This clonotype was recorded at least ten times. The CDR3 DNA reads TGCGCCAGCAGCCCTGGACAGGAGGTCTATGGCTACACCTTC. Protein product: CASSPGQEVYGYTF. The chain is built from TRBV5-1 and TRBJ1-2, with 7 bases matching TRBD1. Germline V gene sequence: CDR1 SGHRS, CDR2 YFSETQ. V shed 4 bases, J shed 4 bases, and the junction held 7 bases outside the gene matches. This CDR3 comprises 14 residues.

The V gene is TRBV7-2, the J gene TRBJ1-2; D unresolved. This CDR3 comprises 15 residues. Trimming stripped 1 base from V and 5 bases from J, with 14 bases between. The germline V gene encodes CDR1 SGHTA and CDR2 FQGNSA. The CDR3 loop is CASSLVGWGDYGYTF. CDR3 coding DNA: TGTGCCAGCAGCTTAGTCGGGTGGGGAGATTATGGCTACACCTTC.

The J gene is TRBJ1-5, the V gene TRBV20-1; D is perhaps TRBD1 (5 bases). Germline lookup yields CDR1 DFQATT and CDR2 SNEGSKA (reference sequence). The CDR3 totals 14 residues. The V gene lost 1 base and the J gene lost 5 bases, with 12 bases spanning the gap. This CDR3 is CSARVGDPHQPQHF. For the CDR3, the DNA is TGCAGTGCTAGAGTAGGGGACCCTCATCAGCCCCAGCATTTT.

This clonotype has ten or more counts. The gene calls are TRBV28 and TRBJ1-5, with D unresolved. The CDR3 has 16 amino acids. V gave up 1 base and J gave up 0 bases, with 10 bases separating them. The V gene's germline CDR1 is MDHEN and CDR2 SYDVKM. The CDR3 protein is CASSLSPRHSNQPQHF. CDR3 in DNA: TGTGCCAGCAGTTTATCCCCGAGGCATAGCAATCAGCCCCAGCATTTT. The variable domain in full, completed from reference TRBV28 and TRBJ1-5, reads DVKVTQSSRYLVKRTGEKVFLECVQDMDHENMFWYRQDPGLGLRLIYFSYDVKMKEKGDIPEGYSVSREKKERFSLILESASTNQTSMYLCASSLSPRHSNQPQHFGDGTRLSIL.

There are a few counts of this clonotype. V usage is TRBV6-2 or TRBV6-3 and J usage is TRBJ1-5; D is unresolved. The V end was cut by 1 base, the J end by 6 bases, with 13 bases between. CDR1 is MNHEY and CDR2 is SVGEGT in the germline V gene. The CDR3 extends over 15 amino acids. The CDR3 here is CASSYFRARGQPQHF. The CDR3 nucleotides read TGTGCCAGCAGTTACTTTAGGGCCCGAGGTCAGCCCCAGCATTTT.

Concerning this clonotype: A much bigger clone sits one base away, suggesting this may be a read error. The chain recombines TRBV4-2 with TRBJ1-4, with 12 bases aligning to TRBD1. CDR1 LGHNA and CDR2 YNFKEQ come from the germline V gene. The CDR3 loop spans 18 amino acids. The CDR3 spells CSSSQDSGQGALNEKLFF. The CDR3 DNA reads TGTTCCAGCAGCCAAGATTCGGGACAGGGGGCTCTGAATGAAAAACTGTTTTTT.

This clonotype turned up a few times. The CDR3 sequence is CASSQDIAGREDTQYF. In nucleotides, the CDR3 is TGCGCCAGCAGCCAAGATATAGCCGGGAGGGAAGATACGCAGTATTTT. The chain recombines TRBV4-1 with TRBJ2-3; 8 bases fit TRBD2. The CDR3 spans 16 residues. From germline, CDR1 is MGHRA and CDR2 YSYEKL. The V gene end was trimmed by 0 bases and the J gene end by 5 bases; junction bases not matched to a gene: 7.

This clonotype showed up just a few times. The rearrangement links TRBV20-1 to TRBJ2-6; D ambiguous. Trimming left V 3 bases short and J 0 bases short, with 6 bases between. Germline V CDR1 and CDR2: DFQATT, SNEGSKA (reference sequence). The CDR3 loop spans 14 amino acids. Here the CDR3 reads CSARVHSGANVLTF. The CDR3 DNA follows: TGCAGTGCTAGGGTACACTCTGGGGCCAACGTCCTGACTTTC.

This clonotype has more than one count but fewer than ten. Mismatch with germline at one junction end may stem from a read error. This sequence joins TRBV18 and TRBJ1-2, with unresolved D. Germline-derived CDR1 and CDR2 are KGHSH and LQKENI. CDR3 length equals 11 residues. The CDR3 protein is CASSPSKSISF. The CDR3 DNA is TGTGCCAGCTCACCTTCTAAGAGCATCTCTTTC.

This clonotype has more than one count but fewer than ten. The chain couples TRBV12-3 or TRBV12-4 to TRBJ1-2; D is unclear. V shed 1 base and J shed 0 bases, with 6 bases lying between them. The CDR3 sequence is 14 residues long. CDR3 protein: CASSLDLANYGYTF. The CDR3 nucleotides read TGTGCCAGCAGTTTAGATTTGGCTAACTATGGCTACACCTTC.

This clonotype was observed many times. The chain carries TRBV7-3 and TRBJ2-2; D unclear. Trimming removed 5 bases at V and 4 bases at J, with 5 bases between. This CDR3 comprises 12 residues. Germline values: CDR1 SGHTA, CDR2 FQGTGA. Here the CDR3 DNA reads TGTGCCAGCAGCAGGACCACCGGGGAGCTGTTTTTT. Protein sequence: CASSRTTGELFF.

This clonotype was counted only a few times. The chain has TRBV7-2 and TRBJ2-3, with TRBD1 matching over 8 bases. The CDR3 extends over 17 amino acids. Germline loops: CDR1 SGHTA, CDR2 FQGNSA. V was clipped by 5 bases and J by 2 bases; unmatched bases: 12. The CDR3 bases are TGTGCCAGCAGCCTGCGGACAGGGACAGCCTTCACAGATACGCAGTATTTT. It encodes CASSLRTGTAFTDTQYF.